This T cell receptor beta chain is drawn from a study of CD8+ T cells in alopecia areata. This clone came up a few times. What it recognizes is unknown. Germline CDR1 SEHNR, CDR2 FQNEAQ (reference sequence). V shed 2 bases and J 6 bases; nucleotides not matched to a gene: 0. The CDR3 length is 12 residues. It was cDNA, reverse transcribed from extracted RNA, that served as the sequencing template. TCRdb's table, derived via immunoSEQ multiplex PCR, lists solely in-frame clones and lacks some. This table holds more than 85,000 clones, 60% to 65% found once. The study's findings and limits: In patients, TCRs were shared less clearly than in mice, and HLA may possibly be involved.

This sample's treatment: oral pan-JAK inhibitor, 5-10 mg twice daily. Cell sorting was applied to PBMCs, and CD4+ and CD8+ T cells were collected. The source is a human donor with alopecia areata. V and J are TRBV7-9 and TRBJ2-7; 8 bases are a match to TRBD1. The sample consisted of CD8+ T cells sorted from blood, taken at week 4, from a patient treated with tofacitinib. CDR3: CASSLTGGEQYF. The CDR3, as DNA: TGTGCCAGCAGCTTAACAGGGGGCGAGCAGTACTTC. The variable domain in full, completed from reference TRBV7-9 and TRBJ2-7, reads DTGVSQNPRHKITKRGQNVTFRCDPISEHNRLYWYRQTLGQGPEFLTYFQNEAQLEKSRLLSDRFSAERPKGSFSTLEIQRTEQGDSAMYLCASSLTGGEQYFGPGTRLTVT.